The 31 T cell receptor beta chains given below trace back to one sample, sequenced in a study of blood T cell repertoires in COVID-19. The assay was immunoSEQ multiplex PCR, and TCRdb's table has in-frame clones only and misses some. This sample has more than 45,000 clones, with around nine tenths found just once. The material sequenced was peripheral blood. The receptors were gathered from a human donor with active COVID-19. The donor label of this sample is uncertain.

The rearrangement joins TRBV7-9 to TRBJ2-1; 7 bases are shared with TRBD1. The germline CDR1 and CDR2 sequences are SEHNR and FQNEAQ (reference sequence). The CDR3 runs 18 residues. The ends lost 7 bases at V and 4 bases at J; junction bases unmatched: 19. This chain's CDR3 is CASTNRDSLTIVYNEQFF. The CDR3, as DNA: TGTGCCAGCACCAACCGGGACAGCCTTACAATTGTGTACAATGAGCAGTTCTTC. The full variable domain, rest sourced from reference TRBV7-9 and TRBJ2-1, is DTGVSQNPRHKITKRGQNVTFRCDPISEHNRLYWYRQTLGQGPEFLTYFQNEAQLEKSRLLSDRFSAERPKGSFSTLEIQRTEQGDSAMYLCASTNRDSLTIVYNEQFFGPGTRLTVL.

The CDR3 coding sequence is TGTGCCAGCACCCGGAGGGGAAGTCCCGACGAGCAGTACTTC. This encodes CASTRRGSPDEQYF. The chain joins TRBV6-5 to TRBJ2-7, with D possibly being TRBD2 (6 bases). Trimming cost V 7 bases and J 5 bases, with 18 bases left between them. This CDR3 contains 14 residues. Per germline, CDR1 MNHEY and CDR2 SVGAGI.

A single count supports this clone. The chain recombines TRBV2 with TRBJ1-6, with D tentatively TRBD1 (5 bases). Trimming removed 5 bases at V and 8 bases at J, with 10 bases between. Germline CDR1 and CDR2: SNHLY and FYNNEI. This CDR3 comprises 13 residues. CDR3 nucleotides: TGTGCCAGCAGTAGGCAGGGTGATTCACCCCTCCACTTT. It encodes CASSRQGDSPLHF.

The chain is built from TRBV27 and TRBJ2-7; D call uncertain. This CDR3 is built from 13 residues. CDR1 MNHEY and CDR2 SMNVEV come from the germline V gene (reference sequence). The V end was cut by 6 bases, the J end by 0 bases, with 9 bases between. The CDR3 region has the DNA TGTGCCAGCAGCCCCCCTAACTCCTACGAGCAGTACTTC. Amino acids: CASSPPNSYEQYF.

The V gene is TRBV20-1, the J gene TRBJ2-7; 7 nucleotides align to TRBD2. With V trimmed by 3 bases and J by 0 bases, 8 bases remained unmatched. This CDR3 region has 15 residues. Germline V gene lookup returns CDR1 DFQATT and CDR2 SNEGSKA (reference sequence). This chain's CDR3 is CSASLASGYSYEQYF. CDR3 DNA: TGCAGTGCTAGTCTCGCTAGCGGCTACTCCTACGAGCAGTACTTC.

The chain carries TRBV25-1 and TRBJ2-1; 7 bases align to TRBD2. The germline V gene encodes CDR1 MGHDK and CDR2 SYGVNS. The J segment lost 6 bases and the V segment lost 8 bases, leaving 13 bases of the junction unmatched. This CDR3 is 15 amino acids long. The CDR3 loop reads CASGPTSPTRNEQFF. The CDR3 DNA reads TGTGCCAGCGGTCCGACTAGCCCAACGCGCAATGAGCAGTTCTTC.

This chain joins TRBV12-2 and TRBJ1-5; the D segment call TRBD1 is taken from the table without a DNA check. TRBV12-2 is a recognized pseudogene. The CDR3 runs to 16 residues. DNA for the CDR3: TGTGCAAGTCGTCGCAGGGACAGGGGATTTAGGCAGCCCCAGCATTTT. As protein: CASRRRDRGFRQPQHF.

The chain joins TRBV11-2 to TRBJ2-3; 8 bases are shared with TRBD2. The CDR3 is 15 amino acids. The V and J ends lost 4 bases and 0 bases, in that order; junction bases with no gene match: 3. The V gene's germline CDR1 is SGHAT and CDR2 FQNNGV. CDR3 residues: CASSYSGASTDTQYF. The CDR3 DNA reads as TGTGCCAGCAGCTATAGCGGGGCTAGCACAGATACGCAGTATTTT.

A single count supports this clone. The gene calls are TRBV21-1 and TRBJ1-3; no check of the table's D call, TRBD1, against the DNA was made. TRBV21-1 is tagged as a pseudogene. This CDR3 is 17 amino acids long. The CDR3 reads CASSKKVEGAYGNTIYF. CDR3 bases: TGTGCCAGCAGCAAAAAGGTGGAGGGGGCGTATGGAAACACCATATATTTT.

The chain links TRBV4-1 to TRBJ1-1, with no clear D. Germline CDR1 MGHRA, CDR2 YSYEKL. The CDR3 is 15 residues long. V was pared by 2 bases and J by 1 base, with 11 bases between. The CDR3 sequence: CASSQLALANTEAFF. As DNA, the CDR3 is TGCGCCAGCAGCCAATTGGCCCTGGCGAACACTGAAGCTTTCTTT.

V usage is TRBV18 and J usage is TRBJ2-7; 11 bases agree with TRBD1. The CDR3 extends over 16 amino acids. Unmatched junction bases numbered 8, after V lost 3 bases and J lost 4 bases. Looked up from germline, CDR1 is KGHSH and CDR2 is LQKENI. The CDR3 loop is CASSPNLGQGVYEQYF. As DNA, the CDR3 is TGTGCCAGCTCACCGAACTTGGGACAGGGGGTATACGAGCAGTACTTC.

This chain's CDR3 is CASSNSGQGYEQYF. The CDR3 nucleotides are TGTGCCAGCAGTAATTCCGGACAGGGCTACGAGCAGTACTTC. The chain recombines TRBV25-1 with TRBJ2-7; 8 bases are shared with TRBD1. Looked up from germline, CDR1 is MGHDK and CDR2 is SYGVNS. V lost 5 bases to trimming and J lost 3 bases; unmatched junction nucleotides: 6. The length of the CDR3 is 14 residues.

The chain links TRBV5-5 to TRBJ2-2; TRBD2 matches at 11 bases. Germline V gene lookup returns CDR1 SGHKS and CDR2 YYEKEE (reference sequence). The CDR3 is 16 residues long. Trimming removed 5 bases from V and 6 bases from J; junction bases left unmatched: 9. The CDR3 here is CASRLLAGDWAGELFF. The CDR3 bases are TGTGCCAGCAGGTTACTAGCGGGAGATTGGGCCGGGGAGCTGTTTTTT.

The rearrangement links TRBV5-1 to TRBJ1-1; 10 bases map to TRBD1. The CDR3 runs to 17 residues. Trimming removed 1 base from V and 3 bases from J; junction bases left unmatched: 9. Germline-derived CDR1 and CDR2 are SGHRS and YFSETQ. CDR3 in DNA: TGCGCCAGCAGCTTGATGACAGGGGGCCCGGGGGACACTGAAGCTTTCTTT. Translating gives CASSLMTGGPGDTEAFF. Based on the CDR3 plus reference TRBV5-1 and TRBJ1-1, the full variable domain is KAGVTQTPRYLIKTRGQQVTLSCSPISGHRSVSWYQQTPGQGLQFLFEYFSETQRNKGNFPGRFSGRQFSNSRSEMNVSTLELGDSALYLCASSLMTGGPGDTEAFFGQGTRLTVV.

This chain connects TRBV19 to TRBJ2-1; D not resolved. V lost 3 bases to trimming and J lost 7 bases, with 10 bases between them. Per germline, CDR1 LNHDA and CDR2 SQIVND (reference sequence). The CDR3 loop spans 13 amino acids. The CDR3 here is CASSIILQNEQFF. DNA for the CDR3: TGTGCCAGTAGTATTATCCTACAGAATGAGCAGTTCTTC.

This CDR3 is CAISDARGVGNTIYF. The CDR3 DNA reads TGTGCCATCAGTGATGCCAGGGGTGTTGGAAACACCATATATTTT. The J gene is TRBJ1-3, the V gene TRBV10-3; TRBD1 is a possible D gene (6 bases). The CDR3 covers 15 residues. Looked up from germline, CDR1 is ENHRY and CDR2 is SYGVKD. V was trimmed by 3 bases and J by 3 bases, leaving 12 bases between them.

V gene TRBV6-6 combines with J gene TRBJ1-4, with 7 bases that match TRBD1. The CDR3 covers 15 residues. CDR1 MNHNY and CDR2 SVGAGI come from the germline V gene (reference sequence). The V segment lost 7 bases and the J segment 4 bases; nucleotides outside the gene matches: 9. CDR3 in amino acids: CASMSRGYYNEKLFF. The CDR3 DNA reads TGTGCCAGCATGAGCAGGGGGTACTATAATGAAAAACTGTTTTTT.

The CDR3 here is CAWGQGSQPQHF. For the CDR3, the DNA is TGTGCCTGGGGACAGGGGAGTCAGCCCCAGCATTTT. This chain links TRBV30 with TRBJ1-5; 9 bases line up with TRBD1. V was clipped by 5 bases and J by 6 bases; unmatched bases: 2. Germline V gives CDR1 GTSNPN, CDR2 SVGIG (reference sequence). This CDR3 comprises 12 residues. Full variable domain (missing parts from reference TRBV30 and TRBJ1-5): SQTIHQWPATLVQPVGSPLSLECTVEGTSNPNLYWYRQAAGRGLQLLFYSVGIGQISSEVPQNLSASRPQDRQFILSSKKLLLSDSGFYLCAWGQGSQPQHFGDGTRLSIL.

This rearrangement joins TRBV2 to TRBJ1-5, with 7 bases identical to TRBD1. The CDR3 has 14 amino acids. With V trimmed by 6 bases and J by 3 bases, 5 bases remained unmatched. Germline V lookup: CDR1 SNHLY, CDR2 FYNNEI. CDR3 protein: CASSRDSYNQPQHF. The CDR3 DNA sequence: TGTGCCAGCAGCCGGGACAGCTACAATCAGCCCCAGCATTTT.

The chain joins TRBV27 to TRBJ1-5; no definite D call. The V end lost 2 bases, the J end lost 4 bases, and 6 bases lay between the germline ends. Germline-derived CDR1 and CDR2 are MNHEY and SMNVEV (reference sequence). The CDR3 spans 13 residues. The CDR3 loop reads CASSLTLNQPQHF. Written as DNA, the CDR3 is TGTGCCAGCAGTTTAACCCTAAATCAGCCCCAGCATTTT.

The V gene is TRBV18, the J gene TRBJ1-2; the match to TRBD1 covers 8 bases. The CDR3 totals 16 residues. Germline V gene sequence: CDR1 KGHSH, CDR2 LQKENI. The J segment lost 4 bases and the V segment lost 5 bases, leaving 12 bases of the junction unmatched. The CDR3 reads CASSRTGSHISYGYTF. The CDR3 DNA follows: TGTGCCAGCTCAAGGACAGGGAGCCACATCTCCTATGGCTACACCTTC.

This sequence joins TRBV6-5 and TRBJ2-7; D gene ambiguous. This CDR3 has 13 amino acids. Trimming pared 2 bases from V and 3 bases from J, leaving 8 bases between. CDR1 and CDR2 from the germline V gene are MNHEY and SVGAGI. CDR3 residues: CASSYAPGYEQYF. CDR3 nucleotide sequence: TGTGCCAGCAGTTACGCCCCGGGCTACGAGCAGTACTTC.

Concerning this clone: One end of the junction is discordant with germline, which a read error may explain. The chain has TRBV12-3 or TRBV12-4 and TRBJ1-6; 12 bases are a match to TRBD1. The CDR3 has 12 residues. CDR3 DNA sequence: TGTGCCAGCAGTCAGGGACAGGGGGCCGTGGGCTTT. Its protein is CASSQGQGAVGF.

This chain joins TRBV18 and TRBJ2-7; D gene uncertain. The length of the CDR3 is 12 residues. Trimming took 3 bases from V and 5 from J, leaving 8 bases between them. The germline V gene has CDR1 KGHSH and CDR2 LQKENI. CDR3 amino acids: CASSPTQNEQYF. CDR3 DNA sequence: TGTGCCAGCTCACCCACACAGAACGAGCAGTACTTC.

This chain links TRBV28 with TRBJ1-6; D is unresolved. Trimming removed 6 bases from V and 4 bases from J, with 13 bases in between. The CDR3 length is 15 residues. The germline V gene has CDR1 MDHEN and CDR2 SYDVKM. The CDR3 sequence: CASRSDRTYNSPLHF. CDR3 sequence (DNA): TGTGCCAGCAGGTCAGACCGGACTTATAATTCACCCCTCCACTTT.

V is TRBV5-1 and J is TRBJ2-5; TRBD1 matches 10 bases. With 4 bases clipped from V and 5 bases from J, the junction kept 8 bases outside the gene matches. The germline CDR1 and CDR2 sequences are SGHRS and YFSETQ. This CDR3 region has 15 residues. CDR3 amino acids: CASSHRQGAYETQYF. CDR3 in DNA: TGCGCCAGCAGCCACCGACAGGGGGCTTATGAGACCCAGTACTTC.

V and J are TRBV4-1 and TRBJ1-1; D might be TRBD1 (6 bases). CDR1 MGHRA and CDR2 YSYEKL come from the germline V gene. The V end was cut by 4 bases, the J end by 4 bases, with 16 bases between. The CDR3 has 15 residues. This CDR3 is CASSRLWGLSTEAFF. CDR3 nucleotides: TGCGCCAGCAGCCGCCTGTGGGGGCTATCCACTGAAGCTTTCTTT.

This sequence joins TRBV9 and TRBJ2-1; 16 nucleotides match TRBD2. Losses at the gene ends were 0 bases for V and 2 bases for J; bases not matched to a gene: 5. Germline values: CDR1 SGDLS, CDR2 YYNGEE. The CDR3 length is 19 residues. This CDR3 is CASSVAEGTSGGAYNEQFF. DNA for the CDR3: TGTGCCAGCAGCGTAGCGGAAGGGACTAGCGGGGGGGCCTACAATGAGCAGTTCTTC.

The chain joins TRBV2 to TRBJ2-1; D gene unclear. V dropped 6 bases and J dropped 9 bases, with 21 bases sitting between them. Germline CDR1 reads SNHLY; CDR2 reads FYNNEI. The CDR3 contains 15 residues. The CDR3 coding sequence is TGTGCCAGCAGGGTACTACAATTACTATCGGGTGAGCAGTTCTTC. Translated: CASRVLQLLSGEQFF.

The gene calls are TRBV10-3 and TRBJ1-3; 7 nucleotides agree with TRBD1. J lost 4 bases, V lost 0 bases, and 3 bases had no gene match. CDR1 ENHRY and CDR2 SYGVKD come from the germline V gene. This CDR3 comprises 15 residues. The CDR3 DNA follows: TGTGCCATCAGTGAGTCAGGACAGGTGGGAAACACCATATATTTT. Encoded protein: CAISESGQVGNTIYF.

V is TRBV29-1 and J is TRBJ2-3; D gene ambiguous. The length of the CDR3 is 13 residues. Germline assignment: CDR1 SQVTM and CDR2 ANQGSEA. Trimming pared 2 bases from V and 6 bases from J, leaving 12 bases between. CDR3 in DNA: TGCAGCGTTGAAAGCGACGTGAGGGATACGCAGTATTTT. It specifies CSVESDVRDTQYF.